These 26 T cell receptor beta chains came from one sample sequenced in a study of cytomegalovirus exposure and HLA in healthy donors (dated by TCRdb to about 2017). Library creation used the immunoSEQ multiplex PCR assay. The multiplex PCR relied on a mix of 60 forward primers for TCR Vbeta segments and 13 reverse primers for TCR Jbeta segments. TCRdb retrieved this table from immuneACCESS and kept in-frame rearrangements only. Not all clones are present; in checked studies, unresolved V genes account for under half, and no reason is known for the remainder. The sample records 95,000 to 150,000 clones, over 70% of which are singletons. The ten largest make up 1.2% of the sample. Sequenced: PBMCs. These receptors were collected from a female donor in good health and CMV-seronegative.

The V and J genes are TRBV10-2 and TRBJ2-3, with D tentatively TRBD1 (8 bases). Between the trimmed V and J ends, which lost 3 bases and 7 bases, there was a span of 17 bases. CDR1 is WSHSY, CDR2 SAAADI, per germline. The CDR3 sequence is 15 residues long. CDR3 nucleotide sequence: TGCGCCAGCAGTGATGGGACAGGACTAGGAAATACGCAGTATTTT. Translating it yields CASSDGTGLGNTQYF.

The rearrangement links TRBV28 to TRBJ1-5, with TRBD1 as a possible D gene (6 bases). V lost 7 bases and J lost 2, with 15 bases in between. CDR3 length: 15 amino acids. Germline V gene sequence: CDR1 MDHEN, CDR2 SYDVKM. CDR3 nucleotide sequence: TGTGCCAGCACCCCCTTCGGGGGGCGCAATCAGCCCCAGCATTTT. Translation: CASTPFGGRNQPQHF.

The chain joins TRBV6-1 to TRBJ1-4; the D gene is possibly TRBD1 (6 bases). The CDR3 consists of 11 residues. Germline V gives CDR1 MNHNS, CDR2 SASEGT. V was cut by 8 bases and J by 11 bases, with 12 bases left in between. DNA of the CDR3: TGTGCCAGCGGTAATCAGGGGAAACTGTTTTTT. Translation: CASGNQGKLFF.

This chain uses TRBV11-2 with TRBJ2-7, with D perhaps matching TRBD1 (5 bases). The CDR3 consists of 13 residues. The germline V gene has CDR1 SGHAT and CDR2 FQNNGV. Deletions cut 5 bases from V and 3 bases from J, with 11 bases between. CDR3 region: CASSATGYYEQYF. The CDR3 bases are TGTGCCAGCAGCGCCACAGGTTACTACGAGCAGTACTTC.

This clone appeared once. The chain has TRBV5-1 and TRBJ1-2; D might be TRBD1 (5 bases). The V gene's germline CDR1 is SGHRS and CDR2 YFSETQ. V gave up 4 bases and J gave up 4 bases, with 14 bases separating them. The CDR3 is 14 amino acids. CDR3 sequence: CASSSGGTVYGYTF. The CDR3 nucleotides read TGCGCCAGCAGCAGCGGAGGGACTGTCTATGGCTACACCTTC.

The V and J genes are TRBV15 and TRBJ2-6, with TRBD1 matching over 7 bases. This CDR3 has 18 residues. CDR1 and CDR2 (germline): LNHNV, YYDKDF (reference sequence). Trimming removed 1 base from V and 0 bases from J; junction bases left unmatched: 6. The CDR3 loop is CATSRAGGIASGANVLTF. In nucleotides, the CDR3 is TGTGCCACCAGCAGAGCAGGGGGTATTGCCTCTGGGGCCAACGTCCTGACTTTC.

The V call is TRBV27, the J call TRBJ2-1; D is possibly TRBD2 (5 bases). V was cut by 2 bases and J by 9 bases, with 20 bases left in between. This CDR3 has 16 amino acids. Germline-derived CDR1 and CDR2 are MNHEY and SMNVEV (reference sequence). CDR3 residues: CASSLGPLDRVVEQFF. The CDR3 DNA is TGTGCCAGCAGTTTAGGACCACTAGACCGTGTGGTTGAGCAGTTCTTC.

This chain joins TRBV5-6 and TRBJ1-2; no clear D. Germline V CDR1 and CDR2: SGHDT, YYEEEE. V dropped 2 bases and J dropped 6 bases, with 17 bases sitting between them. The CDR3 consists of 15 residues. CDR3 sequence: CASSFSQHGVNGYTF. The CDR3 DNA reads TGTGCCAGCAGCTTTAGTCAACACGGAGTAAATGGCTACACCTTC.

The CDR3 spells CASSALGQGYQPQHF. CDR3 DNA sequence: TGTGCCAGCAGTGCCCTAGGACAGGGCTATCAGCCCCAGCATTTT. The rearrangement uses TRBV6-1 and TRBJ1-5, with TRBD1 identical over 8 bases. Germline lookup yields CDR1 MNHNS and CDR2 SASEGT. The CDR3 is made up of 15 amino acids. V lost 4 bases to trimming and J lost 5 bases; unmatched junction nucleotides: 7.

V is TRBV7-2 and J is TRBJ2-2; 7 bases are shared with TRBD2. Germline V gives CDR1 SGHTA, CDR2 FQGNSA. The ends lost 2 bases at V and 5 bases at J; junction bases unmatched: 2. There are 14 residues in the CDR3. The CDR3 sequence is CASSLTLATGELFF. The DNA of the CDR3 is TGTGCCAGCAGCTTAACACTAGCGACCGGGGAGCTGTTTTTT.

The chain links TRBV18 to TRBJ1-4; 8 nucleotides agree with TRBD1. CDR1 KGHSH and CDR2 LQKENI come from the germline V gene. Unmatched junction bases numbered 4, after V lost 4 bases and J lost 3 bases. The CDR3 contains 15 residues. The CDR3 coding sequence is TGTGCCAGCTCACAGCGACAGGGGCCTAATGAAAAACTGTTTTTT. It yields the protein CASSQRQGPNEKLFF.

The V call is TRBV27, the J call TRBJ2-1; 9 bases fit TRBD2. V lost 0 bases to trimming and J lost 4 bases; unmatched junction nucleotides: 4. The CDR3 runs to 16 residues. Germline CDR1 reads MNHEY; CDR2 reads SMNVEV (reference sequence). The chain's CDR3 is CASSLSLGLAYNEQFF. CDR3 DNA: TGTGCCAGCAGTTTATCGCTTGGACTAGCGTACAATGAGCAGTTCTTC.

The rearrangement uses TRBV9 and TRBJ2-1, with D perhaps matching TRBD2 (5 bases). Trimming took off 0 bases at V and 8 bases at J, with 12 bases between the two ends. CDR1 and CDR2 from the germline V gene are SGDLS and YYNGEE. This CDR3 is built from 14 residues. CDR3 DNA: TGTGCCAGCAGCGTAGGTGACTATCCGGATGAGCAGTTCTTC. It specifies CASSVGDYPDEQFF.

The rearrangement uses TRBV7-2 and TRBJ1-1; no definite D call. This CDR3 region has 13 residues. CDR1 and CDR2 (germline): SGHTA, FQGNSA. With 5 bases removed from V and 0 bases from J, the gap between germline ends came to 7 bases. In DNA form, the CDR3 reads TGTGCCAGCAGCCCTACCATGAACACTGAAGCTTTCTTT. Translation: CASSPTMNTEAFF.

This sequence joins TRBV5-1 and TRBJ2-3; TRBD2 aligns across 9 bases. CDR1 is SGHRS, CDR2 YFSETQ, per germline. CDR3 size: 18 residues. The ends lost 4 bases at V and 4 bases at J; junction bases unmatched: 16. This CDR3 is CASSPNQNRGRAADTQYF. In DNA, the CDR3 is TGCGCCAGCAGCCCAAACCAAAATCGCGGGAGGGCCGCAGATACGCAGTATTTT.

This chain links TRBV11-2 with TRBJ2-7; D gene uncertain. V dropped 5 bases and J dropped 0 bases, with 11 bases sitting between them. CDR3 length: 14 amino acids. Per germline, CDR1 SGHAT and CDR2 FQNNGV. CDR3 nucleotides: TGTGCCAGCAGCGTTAACCTCGGCTCCTACGAGCAGTACTTC. Protein sequence: CASSVNLGSYEQYF.

This clone has just a few counts. V usage is TRBV7-2 and J usage is TRBJ1-1, with a possible D match to TRBD1 (5 bases). The CDR3 consists of 15 residues. CDR1 is SGHTA and CDR2 is FQGNSA in the germline V gene. V was cut by 5 bases and J by 3 bases, with 16 bases left in between. CDR3: CASSAGGGLHTEAFF. CDR3 DNA: TGTGCCAGCAGCGCGGGGGGGGGTTTGCACACTGAAGCTTTCTTT. Combining the CDR3 with reference TRBV7-2 and TRBJ1-1 gives the whole variable domain GAGVSQSPSNKVTEKGKDVELRCDPISGHTALYWYRQSLGQGLEFLIYFQGNSAPDKSGLPSDRFSAERTGGSVSTLTIQRTQQEDSAVYLCASSAGGGLHTEAFFGQGTRLTVV.

V gene TRBV5-1 combines with J gene TRBJ2-1; no reliable D call. V was clipped by 4 bases and J by 0 bases, with 14 bases between them. The CDR3 consists of 16 residues. The V gene's germline CDR1 is SGHRS and CDR2 YFSETQ. CDR3: CASSVLVRSSYNEQFF. The DNA for the CDR3 is TGCGCCAGCAGCGTATTAGTGCGCTCCTCCTACAATGAGCAGTTCTTC.

The genes are TRBV6-1 and TRBJ1-4; tentatively, D is TRBD1 (6 bases). The CDR3 has 14 residues. Trimming pared 5 bases from V and 3 bases from J, leaving 10 bases between. The V gene's germline CDR1 is MNHNS and CDR2 SASEGT. CDR3 DNA sequence: TGTGCCAGCAGTATATACAGGGCTAATGAAAAACTGTTTTTT. This sequence encodes CASSIYRANEKLFF.

The rearrangement uses TRBV29-1 and TRBJ1-1; D remains ambiguous. The germline gives CDR1 SQVTM, CDR2 ANQGSEA. With 5 bases removed from V and 7 bases from J, the gap between germline ends came to 11 bases. This CDR3 comprises 11 residues. CDR3 nucleotide sequence: TGCAGCGTTTCGGCGGCCCTTGAAGCTTTCTTT. As protein: CSVSAALEAFF.

The chain joins TRBV2 to TRBJ1-5, with TRBD1 identical over 9 bases. The V gene end was trimmed by 7 bases and the J gene end by 4 bases; junction bases not matched to a gene: 2. This CDR3 region has 13 residues. CDR1 and CDR2 from the germline V gene are SNHLY and FYNNEI. CDR3 in DNA: TGTGCCAGCAATGGACAGGGGAATCAGCCCCAGCATTTT. As protein: CASNGQGNQPQHF. The full variable domain, rest sourced from reference TRBV2 and TRBJ1-5, is EPEVTQTPSHQVTQMGQEVILRCVPISNHLYFYWYRQILGQKVEFLVSFYNNEISEKSEIFDDQFSVERPDGSNFTLKIRSTKLEDSAMYFCASNGQGNQPQHFGDGTRLSIL.

V usage is TRBV27 and J usage is TRBJ2-5, with D possibly being TRBD1 (6 bases). The CDR3 is 15 amino acids. Germline lookup yields CDR1 MNHEY and CDR2 SMNVEV (reference sequence). Trimming stripped 5 bases from V and 2 bases from J, with 15 bases between. As DNA, the CDR3 is TGTGCCAGCAGTACCAGACAGGTTCCACAAGAGACCCAGTACTTC. It encodes CASSTRQVPQETQYF.

J is TRBJ1-2 and V is TRBV4-1; 9 positions agree with TRBD1. V shed 0 bases and J 7 bases; nucleotides not matched to a gene: 3. This CDR3 comprises 14 residues. Germline V gene data show CDR1 as MGHRA and CDR2 as YSYEKL. This CDR3 is CASSQEQGAGGYTF. CDR3 bases: TGCGCCAGCAGCCAAGAACAGGGGGCAGGTGGCTACACCTTC.

This clone has more than one count but fewer than ten. The chain uses TRBV2 and TRBJ2-1; no firm D call. With 6 bases removed from V and 5 bases from J, the gap between germline ends came to 14 bases. The CDR3 spans 14 residues. CDR1 and CDR2 from the germline V gene are SNHLY and FYNNEI. The CDR3 region has the DNA TGTGCCAGCAGAGATCGCCTAGGCGACAATGAGCAGTTCTTC. It encodes CASRDRLGDNEQFF.

This chain connects TRBV5-1 to TRBJ2-5, with 8 bases aligning to TRBD2. This CDR3 region has 16 residues. Trimming at V came to 0 bases and at J to 4 bases, leaving 8 bases not matched to a gene. Germline V CDR1 and CDR2: SGHRS, YFSETQ. Here the CDR3 reads CASSLVSGGPGETQYF. CDR3 nucleotide sequence: TGCGCCAGCAGCTTGGTCTCGGGGGGGCCGGGAGAGACCCAGTACTTC.

The chain couples TRBV28 to TRBJ1-2; 7 nucleotides agree with TRBD1. Germline V lookup: CDR1 MDHEN, CDR2 SYDVKM. This CDR3 contains 13 residues. V trimming: 6 bases; J trimming: 4 bases; junction bases outside the gene matches: 5. In nucleotides, the CDR3 is TGTGCCAGCAGGGCCGGGACAGCCTATGGCTACACCTTC. This encodes CASRAGTAYGYTF.